This T cell receptor (beta chain) was identified in a study of control samples from healthy donors and cancer patients. Using immunoSEQ multiplex PCR, the repertoire was profiled, and TCRdb retains in-frame clones only, with some absent. The sample has about 94,000 clones, 75% to 95% seen once. This clone has just a few counts. CDR1 is SGHDN, CDR2 FVKESK, per germline. V was trimmed by 0 bases and J by 10 bases, leaving 15 bases between them. The CDR3 runs to 14 residues. The sequence was obtained from a woman in her late teens or twenties in good health. The chain combines TRBV14 with TRBJ1-1; possibly TRBD1 for D (5 bases). The sequencing sample was made of blood. The CDR3 region is CASSQDRASSGAFF. The CDR3 DNA sequence: TGTGCCAGCAGCCAAGACAGGGCCTCGTCCGGAGCTTTCTTT.